This is a list of T cell receptor beta chains from one sample in a study of early T cells in non-severe SARS-CoV-2 infection. TCRdb re-called the 5' RACE reads through MiXCR, storing one row per CDR3 protein. The sample contains about 60,000 distinct CDR3 sequences, roughly a sixth of which appear only once. The specimen was whole blood, collected at baseline. The source of these receptors is an adult who was a healthcare worker with PCR-confirmed SARS-CoV-2 infection or an uninfected control (not recorded which). CDR3s include the opening cysteine and the closing phenylalanine or tryptophan. The D gene is left open where the match is weak. Clone sizes are given selectively: once, few, many, or a class where the clone is expanded.

clone_size	d_call	v_call	j_call	cdr3_nt	cdr3_aa
few	NA	TRBV30	TRBJ1-3	TGTGCCTGGAGTTCAGGGACCTACTCTGGAAACACCATATATTTT	CAWSSGTYSGNTIYF
few	NA	TRBV6-1	TRBJ1-1	TGTGCCAGCTCAACTTATCTAGCTATGAACACTGAAGCTTTCTTT	CASSTYLAMNTEAFF
medium-sized	NA	TRBV11-2	TRBJ1-2	TGTGCCAGCAGCTTTGGAGGGGTTGGAGGCTACACCTTC	CASSFGGVGGYTF
many	NA	TRBV7-9	TRBJ2-7	TGTGCCAGCAGCTTAGGAGCCCCAAGAGACTACGAGCAGTACTTC	CASSLGAPRDYEQYF
NA	NA	TRBV7-2	TRBJ2-3	TGTGCCAGCAGCTTAGTTGGGCCCAATACGCAGTATTTT	CASSLVGPNTQYF
few	NA	TRBV5-6	TRBJ2-1	TGTGCCAGCAGCCCAAACCAGGGTCGGGGTGAGCAGTTCTTC	CASSPNQGRGEQFF
many	NA	TRBV7-8	TRBJ2-1	TGTGCCAGCAGCCCAAAGAACTACAATGAGCAGTTCTTC	CASSPKNYNEQFF
NA	NA	TRBV15	TRBJ1-2	TGTGCCACCAGGGACAGCTATGGCTACACCTTC	CATRDSYGYTF
many	NA	TRBV19	TRBJ1-4	TGTGCCAGTAGTGCAACAGGAAGGATACGCGAAAAACTGTTTTTT	CASSATGRIREKLFF
few	NA	TRBV6-2/TRBV6-3	TRBJ2-3	TGTGCCAGCAGTTACAGGAGCACAGATACGCAGTATTTT	CASSYRSTDTQYF
many	TRBD1	TRBV20-1	TRBJ1-1	TGCAGTGCTAGAGAAATCGACAGGGAGAACACTGAAGCTTTCTTT	CSAREIDRENTEAFF
NA	TRBD1	TRBV5-1	TRBJ2-7	TGCGCCAGCAAAAGACAGGGCGAGCAGTACTTC	CASKRQGEQYF
few	NA	TRBV19	TRBJ2-5	TGTGCCAGTAGTAGGGGGACGGCTCAAGAGACCCAGTACTTC	CASSRGTAQETQYF
few	NA	TRBV20-1	TRBJ2-2	TGCAGTGCTATGGGGGCGAACACCGGGGAGCTGTTTTTT	CSAMGANTGELFF
NA	NA	TRBV4-3	TRBJ2-7	TGCGCCAGCAGCCAAGATAAGAGGTTATACGAGCAGTACTTC	CASSQDKRLYEQYF
NA	TRBD2	TRBV7-6	TRBJ2-3	TGTGCCAGCAGCTTACCCCCCGGGACTAGCGGGGGGCCCCCCACACACGATACGCAGTATTTT	CASSLPPGTSGGPPTHDTQYF
NA	NA	TRBV7-9	TRBJ2-2	TGTGCCAGCAGCGCTACATATGCGGGCACCGGGGAGCTGTTTTTT	CASSATYAGTGELFF
few	NA	TRBV30	TRBJ2-2	TGTGCCTGGAGATTCACCGGGACCGACACCGGGGAGCTGTTTTTT	CAWRFTGTDTGELFF
few	NA	TRBV7-6	TRBJ1-2	TGTGCCAGCAGCTCCGAACGGGTTCATGGCTACACCTTC	CASSSERVHGYTF
many	TRBD2	TRBV20-1	TRBJ2-3	TGCAGTGCTAGAGATCTCCAGACTAGCGAGAGGACAGATACGCAGTATTTT	CSARDLQTSERTDTQYF
medium-sized	TRBD1	TRBV7-9	TRBJ1-4	TGTGCCAGCAGCTCCGGACAGGGAGGCGAAAAACTGTTTTTT	CASSSGQGGEKLFF
NA	NA	TRBV10-3	TRBJ1-3	TGTGCCACGGGGGACTCTGGAAACACCATATATTTT	CATGDSGNTIYF